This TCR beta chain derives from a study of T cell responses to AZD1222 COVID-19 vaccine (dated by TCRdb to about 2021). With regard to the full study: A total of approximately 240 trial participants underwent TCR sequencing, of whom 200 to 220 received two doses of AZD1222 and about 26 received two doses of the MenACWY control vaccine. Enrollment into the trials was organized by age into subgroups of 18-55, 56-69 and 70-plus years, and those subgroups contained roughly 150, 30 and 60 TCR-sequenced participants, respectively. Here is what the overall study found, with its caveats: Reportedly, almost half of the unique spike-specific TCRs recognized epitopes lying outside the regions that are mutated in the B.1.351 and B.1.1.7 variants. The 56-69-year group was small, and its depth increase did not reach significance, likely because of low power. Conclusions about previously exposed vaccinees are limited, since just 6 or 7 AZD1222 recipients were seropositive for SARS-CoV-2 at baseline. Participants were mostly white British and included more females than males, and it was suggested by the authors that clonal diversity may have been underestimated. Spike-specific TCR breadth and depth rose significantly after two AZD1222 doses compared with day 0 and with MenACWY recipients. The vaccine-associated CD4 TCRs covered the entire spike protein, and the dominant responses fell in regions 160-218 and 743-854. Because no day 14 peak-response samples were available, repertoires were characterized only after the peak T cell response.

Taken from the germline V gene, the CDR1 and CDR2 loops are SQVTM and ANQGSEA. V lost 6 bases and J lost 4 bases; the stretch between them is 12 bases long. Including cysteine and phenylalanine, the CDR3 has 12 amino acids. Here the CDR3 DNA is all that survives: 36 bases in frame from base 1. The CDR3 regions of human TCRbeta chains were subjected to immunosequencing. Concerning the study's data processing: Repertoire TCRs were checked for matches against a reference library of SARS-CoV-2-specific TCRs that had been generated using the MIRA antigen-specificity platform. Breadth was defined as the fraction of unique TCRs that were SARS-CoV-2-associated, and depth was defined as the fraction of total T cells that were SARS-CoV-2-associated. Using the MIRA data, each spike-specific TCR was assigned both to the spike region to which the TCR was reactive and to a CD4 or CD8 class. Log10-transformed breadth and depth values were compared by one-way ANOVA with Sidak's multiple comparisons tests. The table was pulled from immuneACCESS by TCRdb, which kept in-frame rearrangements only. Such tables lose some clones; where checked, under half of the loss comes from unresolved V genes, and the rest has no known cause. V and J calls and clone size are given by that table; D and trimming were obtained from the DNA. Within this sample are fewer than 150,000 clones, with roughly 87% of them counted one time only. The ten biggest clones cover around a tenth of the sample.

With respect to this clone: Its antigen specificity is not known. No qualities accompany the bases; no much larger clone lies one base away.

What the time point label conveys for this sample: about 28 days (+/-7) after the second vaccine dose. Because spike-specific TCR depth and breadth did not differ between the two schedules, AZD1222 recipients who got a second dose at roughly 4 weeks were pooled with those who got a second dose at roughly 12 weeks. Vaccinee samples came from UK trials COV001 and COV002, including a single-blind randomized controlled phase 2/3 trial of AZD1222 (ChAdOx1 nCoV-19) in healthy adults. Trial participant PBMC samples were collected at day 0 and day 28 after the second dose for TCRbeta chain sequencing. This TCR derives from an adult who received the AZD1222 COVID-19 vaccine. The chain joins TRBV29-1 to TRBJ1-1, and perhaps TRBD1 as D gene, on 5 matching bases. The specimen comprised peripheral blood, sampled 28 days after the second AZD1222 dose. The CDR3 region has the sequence CSVAGYLTEAFF. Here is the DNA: TGCAGCGTGGCAGGGTACCTCACTGAAGCTTTCTTT.